These 5 T cell receptor beta chains originate from one sample sequenced in a study of blood T cells in healthy people across ages. A second PCR of about 7 to 12 cycles used a sample-barcoded 5' primer and a J-beta primer mix. TCRdb fed the 5' RACE reads into MiXCR, producing one record per CDR3 protein. The data show 790,000 or so distinct CDR3 sequences, with about 46% seen just once and over 15% held by the top ten. Sequencing input: blood. Receptor source: a man aged 80 or over in good health.

There are many counts of this clonotype. The chain is built from TRBV12-3 or TRBV12-4 and TRBJ2-7, with D perhaps matching TRBD1 (6 bases). V lost 3 bases to trimming and J lost 0 bases, with 6 bases between them. The CDR3 totals 13 residues. CDR3 protein: CASSLDSSYEQYF. The CDR3 DNA follows: TGTGCCAGCAGTTTGGACAGCTCCTACGAGCAGTACTTC.

This clonotype was observed a few times. The chain uses TRBV4-3 and TRBJ1-4; tentatively, D is TRBD1 (5 bases). Trimming left V 0 bases short and J 8 bases short, with 13 bases between. The CDR3 totals 15 residues. Germline loops: CDR1 LGHNA, CDR2 YSLEER. The DNA for the CDR3 is TGCGCCAGCAGCCAAGATCCAGGGTACGGAGAAAAACTGTTTTTT. It specifies CASSQDPGYGEKLFF.

This clonotype was seen a handful of times. The J gene is TRBJ2-3, the V gene TRBV13; D call uncertain. The CDR3 spans 14 residues. V lost 2 bases, J lost 3 bases, and 9 bases lay in between. CDR1 and CDR2 (germline): PRHDT, FYEKMQ (reference sequence). In DNA, the CDR3 is TGTGCCAGCAGCTTACGGACGGTTACAGATACGCAGTATTTT. As protein: CASSLRTVTDTQYF.

The CDR3 loop is CASSLGGGPPWTQYF. The CDR3 DNA sequence: TGTGCCAGCAGCTTGGGCGGAGGGCCGCCCTGGACCCAGTACTTC. The chain recombines TRBV11-2 with TRBJ2-7; weak D call: TRBD2 (6 bases). Near its end, the DNA agrees better with TRBJ2-5, so the J call may be wrong. The CDR3 loop spans 15 amino acids. The germline CDR1 and CDR2 sequences are SGHAT and FQNNGV.

This clonotype was counted between two and nine times. The rearrangement uses TRBV5-1 and TRBJ2-1; D possibly matches TRBD1 or TRBD2 (6 bases each). This CDR3 is 16 amino acids long. Trimming left V 4 bases short and J 7 bases short, with 21 bases between. Germline V gives CDR1 SGHRS, CDR2 YFSETQ. The CDR3 DNA reads as TGCGCCAGCAGCCCTCCAGGCGGGGAAAGGGGGAATGAGCAGTTCTTC. Translating gives CASSPPGGERGNEQFF.